This T cell receptor beta chain stems from a study of blood T cell repertoires in COVID-19 (dated by TCRdb to the early 2020s). Turning to the overall study: Samples from collaborators originated in the United States, Italy and Spain and spanned both the acute and convalescent phases of COVID-19. HLA class I and class II types, where available, came from metadata supplied by the sample provider rather than from assay-based typing. The sample metadata nearly always contained a de-identified subject ID, COVID-19 status, age in years and sex. The dataset comprised deeply sampled blood TCRbeta repertoires from subjects exposed to, actively infected with, or recovered from COVID-19. The repertoires were made available in a free public database intended to serve as a resource for research on the immune response to SARS-CoV-2. The samples were drawn from two sources: the first 160 participants of the ongoing ImmuneRACE study, and fewer than 1,500 subjects contributed by 6 global collaborators. The material from the prospective study consisted of cDNA or gDNA derived from T cells, B-cell-depleted T cells, or PBMCs.

Collaborating institutions collected whole blood in K2EDTA tubes following their own protocols. For TCRbeta analysis, collaborator samples were shipped as frozen whole blood, as isolated PBMCs, or as DNA extracted from either sample type. Trimming at the junction amounts to 0 bases on V and 1 base on J, and the germline ends lie 12 bases apart. The CDR3 goes from the cysteine to the phenylalanine over 17 residues. Kept here is only the CDR3 DNA, which spans 51 bases and is read in frame from base 1. The germline V gene (reference sequence) provides CDR1 LGHDT and CDR2 YNNKEL. Findings and caveats that apply to the study as a whole: The quantity of clinical and demographic metadata differed by source and by participant and was supplied without curation.

On this clone: This clone's antigen is unknown. No base qualities exist here, and no much larger clone lies one base off it.

TCRbeta CDR3 regions were amplified from genomic DNA using the immunoSEQ Assay, a bias-controlled multiplex PCR. The authors processed their data as follows. Within the assay, amplification of reference gene primers was used to estimate how many nucleated cells each sample contained. To quantify the absolute abundance of each unique TCRbeta CDR3 rearrangement, sequence reads were collapsed and filtered. For each sample, productive Simpson clonality was calculated as the square root of Simpson's diversity index across productive rearrangements. TCRdb provides this immuneACCESS table in a form limited to in-frame rearrangements. Some clones are lacking; in checked studies, under half of them reflect an unresolved V gene, and why the rest are absent is not known. D and trimming were read from the DNA, whereas the V and J calls and clone size are those reported in that table. For this sample there are about 200,000 clones; over 60% appear just once. The top ten constitute less than 7% of the sample.

The receptor's source is a woman in her 70s with acute or convalescent COVID-19. Recombination connected TRBV3-1 (or the pseudogene TRBV3-2) to TRBJ2-2; TRBD2 is a possible D gene, resting on 6 matching bases. Sample: peripheral blood. The sequenced DNA: TGTGCCAGCAGCCAAGAGTTTGGGGGAGGGAACACCGGGGAGCTGTTTTTT. This codes for CASSQEFGGGNTGELFF.